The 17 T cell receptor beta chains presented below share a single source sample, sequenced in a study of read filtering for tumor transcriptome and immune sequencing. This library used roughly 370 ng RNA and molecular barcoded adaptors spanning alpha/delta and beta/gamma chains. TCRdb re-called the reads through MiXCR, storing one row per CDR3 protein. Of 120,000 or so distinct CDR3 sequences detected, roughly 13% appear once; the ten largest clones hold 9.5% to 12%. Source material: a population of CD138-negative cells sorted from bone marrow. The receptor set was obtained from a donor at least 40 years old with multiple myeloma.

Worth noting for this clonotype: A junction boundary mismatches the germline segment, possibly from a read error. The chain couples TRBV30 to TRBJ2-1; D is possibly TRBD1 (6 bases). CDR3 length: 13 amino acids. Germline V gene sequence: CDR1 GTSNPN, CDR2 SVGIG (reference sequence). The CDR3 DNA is TGTGCCTGCCCCGACAGGTTCTACAATGAGCAGCTCTTT. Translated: CACPDRFYNEQLF.

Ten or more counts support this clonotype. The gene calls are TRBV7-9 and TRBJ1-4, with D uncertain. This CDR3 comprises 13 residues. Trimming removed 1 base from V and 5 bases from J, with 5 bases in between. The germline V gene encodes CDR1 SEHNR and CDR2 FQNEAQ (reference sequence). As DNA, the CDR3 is TGTGCCAGCAGCTTAGGGGGAAATGAAAAACTGTTTTTT. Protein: CASSLGGNEKLFF.

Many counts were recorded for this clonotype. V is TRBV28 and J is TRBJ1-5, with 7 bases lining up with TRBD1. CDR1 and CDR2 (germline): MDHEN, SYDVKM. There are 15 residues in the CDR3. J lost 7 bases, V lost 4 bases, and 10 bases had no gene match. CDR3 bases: TGTGCCAGCAGTTCTGAAGGGGGCGCGAGGCAGCCCCAGCATTTT. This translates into CASSSEGGARQPQHF.

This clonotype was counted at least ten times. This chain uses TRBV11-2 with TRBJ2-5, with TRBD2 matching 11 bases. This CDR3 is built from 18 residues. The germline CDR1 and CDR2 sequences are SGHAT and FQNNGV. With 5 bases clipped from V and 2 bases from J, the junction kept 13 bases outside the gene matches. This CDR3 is CASSQRPIAGGPQETQYF. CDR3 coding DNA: TGTGCCAGCAGCCAGAGGCCAATAGCGGGGGGGCCTCAAGAGACCCAGTACTTC.

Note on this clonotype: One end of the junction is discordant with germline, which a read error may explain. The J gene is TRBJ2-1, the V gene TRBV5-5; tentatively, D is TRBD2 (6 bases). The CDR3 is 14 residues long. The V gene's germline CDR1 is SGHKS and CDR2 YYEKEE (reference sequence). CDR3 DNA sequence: TGTGCCAGCGGCCGTCGGGACTTACACAATGAGCGGTTCTTC. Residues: CASGRRDLHNERFF.

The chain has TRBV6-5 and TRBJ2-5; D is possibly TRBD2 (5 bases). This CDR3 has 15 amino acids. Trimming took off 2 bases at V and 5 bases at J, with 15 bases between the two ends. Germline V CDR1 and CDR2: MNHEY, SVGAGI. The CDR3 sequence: CASSYGGASPETQYF. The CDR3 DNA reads TGTGCCAGCAGTTACGGAGGTGCGAGCCCCGAGACCCAGTACTTC.

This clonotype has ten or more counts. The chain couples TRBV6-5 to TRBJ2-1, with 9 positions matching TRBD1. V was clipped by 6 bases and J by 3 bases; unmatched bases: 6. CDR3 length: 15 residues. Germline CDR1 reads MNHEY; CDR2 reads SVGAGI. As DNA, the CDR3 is TGTGCCAGCAGACCCGGGACAGGGAACTACAATGAGCAGTTCTTC. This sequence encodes CASRPGTGNYNEQFF.

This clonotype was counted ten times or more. The CDR3 loop reads CASSLEGAGFKTDTQYF. CDR3 nucleotide sequence: TGCGCCAGCAGCTTGGAGGGAGCGGGGTTTAAAACAGATACGCAGTATTTT. The chain carries TRBV5-1 and TRBJ2-3; 7 bases agree with TRBD2. Germline V gene data show CDR1 as SGHRS and CDR2 as YFSETQ. Trimming removed 0 bases from V and 3 bases from J; junction bases left unmatched: 10. The CDR3 runs to 17 residues.

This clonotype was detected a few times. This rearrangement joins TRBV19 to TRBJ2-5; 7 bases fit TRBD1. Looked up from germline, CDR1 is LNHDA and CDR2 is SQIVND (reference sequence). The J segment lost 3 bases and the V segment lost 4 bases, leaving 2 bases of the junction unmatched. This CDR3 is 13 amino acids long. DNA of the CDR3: TGTGCCAGTAGTACAGACAGGGAAGAGACCCAGTACTTC. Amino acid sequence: CASSTDREETQYF. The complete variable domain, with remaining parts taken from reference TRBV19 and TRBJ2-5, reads DGGITQSPKYLFRKEGQNVTLSCEQNLNHDAMYWYRQDPGQGLRLIYYSQIVNDFQKGDIAEGYSVSREKKESFPLTVTSAQKNPTAFYLCASSTDREETQYFGPGTRLLVL.

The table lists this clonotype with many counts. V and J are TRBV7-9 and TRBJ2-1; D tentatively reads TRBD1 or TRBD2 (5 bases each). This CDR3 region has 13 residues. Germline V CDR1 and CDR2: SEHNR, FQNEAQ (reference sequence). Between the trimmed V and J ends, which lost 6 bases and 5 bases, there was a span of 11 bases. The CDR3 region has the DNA TGTGCCAGCAGAGGGGACGAACACAATGAGCAGTTCTTC. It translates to CASRGDEHNEQFF.

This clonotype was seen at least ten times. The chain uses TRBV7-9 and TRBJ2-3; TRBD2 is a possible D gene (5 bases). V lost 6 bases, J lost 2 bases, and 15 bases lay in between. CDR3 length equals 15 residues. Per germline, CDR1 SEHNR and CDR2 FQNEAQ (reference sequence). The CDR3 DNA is TGTGCCAGCAGTTCAGGAGGATTTCCCACAGATACGCAGTATTTT. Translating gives CASSSGGFPTDTQYF.

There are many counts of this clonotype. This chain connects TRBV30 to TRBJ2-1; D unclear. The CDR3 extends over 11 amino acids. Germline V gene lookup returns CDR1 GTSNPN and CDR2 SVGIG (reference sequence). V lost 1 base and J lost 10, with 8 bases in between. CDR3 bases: TGTGCCTGGAGTGCCCGTTTGGAGCAGTTCTTC. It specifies CAWSARLEQFF.

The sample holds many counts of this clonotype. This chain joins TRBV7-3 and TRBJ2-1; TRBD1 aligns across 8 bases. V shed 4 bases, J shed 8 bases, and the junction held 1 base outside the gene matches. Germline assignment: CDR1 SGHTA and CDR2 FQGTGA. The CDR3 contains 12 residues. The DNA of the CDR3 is TGTGCCAGCAGCTCGACAGGGGATGAGCAGTTCTTC. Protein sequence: CASSSTGDEQFF.

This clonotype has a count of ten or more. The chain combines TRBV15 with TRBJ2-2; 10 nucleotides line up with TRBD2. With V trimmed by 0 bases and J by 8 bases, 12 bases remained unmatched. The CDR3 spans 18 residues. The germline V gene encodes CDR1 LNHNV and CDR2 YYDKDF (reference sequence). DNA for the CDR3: TGTGCCACCAGCAGAGAGAGGTGGGCTAGCGGGAGTAGAGGGGAGCTGTTTTTT. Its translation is CATSRERWASGSRGELFF.

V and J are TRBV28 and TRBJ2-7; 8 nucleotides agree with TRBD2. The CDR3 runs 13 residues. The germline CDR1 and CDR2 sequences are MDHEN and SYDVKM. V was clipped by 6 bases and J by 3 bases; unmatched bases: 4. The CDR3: CASRATSVYEQYF. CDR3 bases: TGTGCCAGCAGGGCGACTAGCGTCTACGAGCAGTACTTC.

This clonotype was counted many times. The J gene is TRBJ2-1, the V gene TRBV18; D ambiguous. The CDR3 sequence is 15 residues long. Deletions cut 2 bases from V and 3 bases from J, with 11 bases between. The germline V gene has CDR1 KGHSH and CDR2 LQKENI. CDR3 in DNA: TGTGCCAGCTCACCAACCACTCCTATCTACAATGAGCAGTTCTTC. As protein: CASSPTTPIYNEQFF.

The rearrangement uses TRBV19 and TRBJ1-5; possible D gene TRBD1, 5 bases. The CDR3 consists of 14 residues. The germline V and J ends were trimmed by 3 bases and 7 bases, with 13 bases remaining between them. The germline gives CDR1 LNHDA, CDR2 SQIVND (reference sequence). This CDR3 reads CASSIKVREQPQHF. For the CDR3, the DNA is TGTGCCAGTAGTATCAAGGTCAGGGAGCAGCCCCAGCATTTT. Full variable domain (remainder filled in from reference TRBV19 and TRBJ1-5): DGGITQSPKYLFRKEGQNVTLSCEQNLNHDAMYWYRQDPGQGLRLIYYSQIVNDFQKGDIAEGYSVSREKKESFPLTVTSAQKNPTAFYLCASSIKVREQPQHFGDGTRLSIL.